This entry features one T cell receptor beta chain sequence. Its antigen is unidentified. A second PCR, run for about 6 to 12 cycles, used a sample-barcoded 5' primer plus a J-beta primer mix. TCRdb analysed the 5' RACE reads with MiXCR anew, one entry per CDR3 protein. The sample lists roughly 800,000 distinct CDR3 sequences, roughly 40% occurring once. Trimming left V 5 bases short and J 0 bases short, with 4 bases between. The CDR3 covers 11 residues. In germline, CDR1 is GTSNPN, CDR2 SVGIG (reference sequence). This specimen belongs to a study of blood T cells in healthy people across ages. General study points: In older individuals, TCR beta diversity per million T cells was lower, falling roughly linearly with age. Estimated diversity that came from one million T cells was considered an underestimate.

The source of this sequence is a man younger than 35 in good health. Sequences were obtained from blood. V is TRBV30 and J is TRBJ1-1, with D hard to call. The CDR3: CAWGMNTEAFF. As DNA, the CDR3 is TGTGCCTGGGGAATGAACACTGAAGCTTTCTTT.